This T cell receptor (beta chain) was documented in a study of cytomegalovirus exposure and HLA in healthy donors. The PCR ran on 60 Vbeta and 13 Jbeta primers. Sequencing used immunoSEQ multiplex PCR; TCRdb keeps in-frame clones, though not all of them. The sample shows about 120,000 clones, and approximately 1.6% sits with its ten largest clones. Germline assignment: CDR1 MRHNA and CDR2 SNTAGT. The CDR3 is 15 residues long. V lost 2 bases to trimming and J lost 0 bases, with 11 bases between them. The TCR sequence derives from a man younger than 30 in good health and CMV-seronegative. The specimen sequenced was PBMCs. V gene TRBV6-4 combines with J gene TRBJ2-7, with TRBD2 as a possible D gene (6 bases). CDR3 region: CASSDERVSSYEQYF. The CDR3, as DNA: TGTGCCAGCAGTGACGAGCGGGTGAGCTCCTACGAGCAGTACTTC.